The rows below give T cell receptor beta chains drawn from one sample of a study of yellow fever vaccine responses in identical twins. TCRdb independently ran MiXCR on the RT-PCR reads; one entry per CDR3 protein. The sample contains about 3,500 distinct CDR3 sequences, about 84% of which appear only once. The sequences come from T cells from blood (PBMCs), unsorted or a sorted subset (not recorded which), collected before or after yellow fever vaccination (not recorded which). The receptors were gathered from a woman between 18 and 30 years old who received the yellow fever vaccine. Each CDR3 is given with its conserved first and last residue. The order of the fields is D gene, V gene, J gene, clone size, CDR3 DNA, CDR3 protein. D genes are given only for firm matches. A row's size may be missing; if present it is once, few, many or a size class.

NA	TRBV29-1	TRBJ2-3	once	TGCAGCGTTTGGGTAATAGCGGATACGCAGTATTTT	CSVWVIADTQYF
NA	TRBV4-3	TRBJ2-1	NA	TGCGCCAGCAGCCAAGGGGCTGTTAATGAGCAGTTCTTC	CASSQGAVNEQFF
TRBD1	TRBV18	TRBJ2-1	few	TGTGCCAGCTCATCGGGACAGGGCTCCTACAATGAGCAGTTCTTC	CASSSGQGSYNEQFF
NA	TRBV28	TRBJ2-5	few	TGTGCCAGCAGTTTATTTGAGACCCAGTACTTC	CASSLFETQYF
NA	TRBV5-1	TRBJ2-5	NA	TGCGCCAGCAGCTTGTCGACAAGGCCCGAAGAGACCCAGTACTTC	CASSLSTRPEETQYF
NA	TRBV5-1	TRBJ2-1	once	TGCGCCAGCAGCTTGGCACAGGAGTACAATGAGCAGTTCTTC	CASSLAQEYNEQFF
TRBD1	TRBV11-1	TRBJ2-3	NA	TGTGCCAGCAGCCCGACAGGGGGCACAGATACGCAGTATTTT	CASSPTGGTDTQYF
TRBD1	TRBV11-1	TRBJ2-3	NA	TGTGCCAGCAGCACAGGGGACAGGGGGCGGACAGATACGCAGTATTTT	CASSTGDRGRTDTQYF
NA	TRBV2	TRBJ1-2	NA	TGTGCCAGCAGAAACAGGCTTTTTAACTATGGCTACACCTTC	CASRNRLFNYGYTF
NA	TRBV4-3	TRBJ1-1	NA	TGCGCCAGCAGCCAAGCCTCCGGGGCAACATCCATGAACACTGAAGCTTTCTTT	CASSQASGATSMNTEAFF
NA	TRBV11-1	TRBJ2-1	NA	TGTGCCAGCAGCTTATCGGTATCACGGGGTTTCGACTATTATGAGCAGTTCTTC	CASSLSVSRGFDYYEQFF
TRBD2	TRBV29-1	TRBJ2-7	NA	TGCAGCGTGCCTAGCGGGAGATCCTACGAGCAGTACTTC	CSVPSGRSYEQYF
NA	TRBV18	TRBJ2-7	NA	TGTGCCAGCTCACAAAACTCCTACGAGCAGTACTTC	CASSQNSYEQYF
TRBD1	TRBV11-3	TRBJ2-7	NA	TGTGCCAGCAGCTTAGCTCCAGGGGGCTCGTACGAGCAGTACTTC	CASSLAPGGSYEQYF
NA	TRBV29-1	TRBJ2-2	NA	TGCAGCGTCGGACAGAAGAACACCGGGGAGCTGTTTTTT	CSVGQKNTGELFF
NA	TRBV7-2	TRBJ2-7	NA	TGTGCCAGCAGCTTAGCCTCCCAACCTTCCTACGAGCAGTACTTC	CASSLASQPSYEQYF
TRBD2	TRBV4-1	TRBJ2-3	NA	TGCGCCAGCAGCCCCCTAGCGGGGGGCACAGATACGCAGTATTTT	CASSPLAGGTDTQYF
NA	TRBV5-4	TRBJ2-4	NA	TGTGCCAGCAGCTTGCTAGATATAGCCAAAAACATTCAGTACTTC	CASSLLDIAKNIQYF
NA	TRBV29-1	TRBJ2-7	NA	TGCAGCGCAGGGGGGATCTACGAGCAGTACTTC	CSAGGIYEQYF
TRBD2	TRBV27	TRBJ2-7	NA	TGTGCCAGCAGTTTTGTAGCGGGAGAGGAATACGAGCAGTACTTC	CASSFVAGEEYEQYF
TRBD1	TRBV10-1	TRBJ2-7	NA	TGCGCCAGCAGTGACACAGGGGGATCTGTCTACGAGCAGTACTTC	CASSDTGGSVYEQYF
TRBD1	TRBV4-2	TRBJ2-7	NA	TGTGCCAGCAGCCAAGCCGGGACAGGGATCTACGAGCAGTACTTC	CASSQAGTGIYEQYF
TRBD2	TRBV6-1	TRBJ2-7	NA	TGTGCCAGCAGCTTAGCGGGAGGGCCCTACGAGCAGTACTTC	CASSLAGGPYEQYF
NA	TRBV7-9	TRBJ1-1	NA	TGTGCCAGCAGCTTAGTAGGAGGGACATCTGAAGCTTTCTTT	CASSLVGGTSEAFF
NA	TRBV7-8	TRBJ2-1	NA	TGTGCCAGCAGCTCAGGGAGTAATGAGCAGTTCTTC	CASSSGSNEQFF
NA	TRBV15	TRBJ2-7	few	TGTGCCACCAGCAGAGCTGGTTACGAGCAGTACTTC	CATSRAGYEQYF
TRBD1	TRBV3-1	TRBJ2-5	NA	TGTGCCAGCAGCCAAGATTTGGACAGGGATGAGACCCAGTACTTC	CASSQDLDRDETQYF
NA	TRBV12-3/TRBV12-4	TRBJ1-1	NA	TGTGCCAGCAGTCTGTTGAGGGGGGGGGCTTTCTTT	CASSLLRGGAFF
NA	TRBV27	TRBJ2-3	NA	TGTGCCAGCAGTTTATTGCCGGGGGGCACAGATACGCAGTATTTT	CASSLLPGGTDTQYF
TRBD2	TRBV11-2	TRBJ2-1	NA	TGTGCCAGCAGCTTAGGCGGGGGGCACCCCGATGAGCAGTTCTTC	CASSLGGGHPDEQFF
TRBD2	TRBV11-2	TRBJ2-3	NA	TGTGCCAGCTGCTTGTCAGCGGGGGCAGATACGCAGTATTTT	CASCLSAGADTQYF